This entry concerns a single TCR beta chain. The data stem from a study of TIL therapy for anti-PD-1-resistant metastatic lung cancer. Time point in this sample: pre-treatment sample, taken before nivolumab and TIL therapy. This was the immunoSEQ v3 assay. TCRdb's copy holds only in-frame clones and misses some; the assay was immunoSEQ multiplex PCR. The sample has some 16,000 clones; approximately 74% are singletons. V lost 5 bases and J lost 5, with 15 bases in between. Germline CDR1 reads MNHEY; CDR2 reads SVGAGI. The CDR3 contains 15 residues. This TCR was recovered from a person aged 25-85 years with non-small cell lung cancer. This chain links TRBV6-5 with TRBJ1-4; D not certain. This specimen consisted of blood, obtained at baseline. Here the CDR3 DNA reads TGTGCCAGCAGTCCCCGGGGAAGAGCAAATGAAAAACTGTTTTTT. Translated, it gives CASSPRGRANEKLFF.